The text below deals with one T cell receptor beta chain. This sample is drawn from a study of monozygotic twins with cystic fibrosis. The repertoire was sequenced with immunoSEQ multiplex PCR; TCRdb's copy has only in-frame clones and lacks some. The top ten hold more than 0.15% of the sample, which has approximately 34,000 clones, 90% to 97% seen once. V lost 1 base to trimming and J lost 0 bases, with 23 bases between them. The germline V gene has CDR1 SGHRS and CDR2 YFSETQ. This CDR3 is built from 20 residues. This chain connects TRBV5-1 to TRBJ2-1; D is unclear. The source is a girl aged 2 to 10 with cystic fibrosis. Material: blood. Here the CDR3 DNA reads TGCGCCAGCAGCTTGCTGTTTAGATCCCTTTCAGGATTCTCCTACAATGAGCAGTTCTTC. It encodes CASSLLFRSLSGFSYNEQFF. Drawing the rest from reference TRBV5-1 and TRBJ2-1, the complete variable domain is KAGVTQTPRYLIKTRGQQVTLSCSPISGHRSVSWYQQTPGQGLQFLFEYFSETQRNKGNFPGRFSGRQFSNSRSEMNVSTLELGDSALYLCASSLLFRSLSGFSYNEQFFGPGTRLTVL.